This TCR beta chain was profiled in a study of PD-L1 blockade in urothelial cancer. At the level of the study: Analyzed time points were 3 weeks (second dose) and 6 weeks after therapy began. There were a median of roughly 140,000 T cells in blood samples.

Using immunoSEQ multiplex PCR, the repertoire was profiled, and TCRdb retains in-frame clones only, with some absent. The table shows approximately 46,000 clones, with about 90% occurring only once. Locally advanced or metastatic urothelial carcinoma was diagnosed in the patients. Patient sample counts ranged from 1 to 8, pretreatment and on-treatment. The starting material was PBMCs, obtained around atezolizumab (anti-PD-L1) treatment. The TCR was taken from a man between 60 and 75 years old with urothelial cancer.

CDR3 in amino acids: CASSLGTSGYNEQFF. In DNA, the CDR3 is TGTGCCAGCAGCCTCGGGACTAGCGGATACAATGAGCAGTTCTTC. The chain uses TRBV2 and TRBJ2-1; 11 bases match TRBD2. The CDR3 is made up of 15 amino acids. CDR1 SNHLY and CDR2 FYNNEI come from the germline V gene. The ends lost 6 bases at V and 4 bases at J; junction bases unmatched: 5. Full variable domain (rest looked up from reference TRBV2 and TRBJ2-1): EPEVTQTPSHQVTQMGQEVILRCVPISNHLYFYWYRQILGQKVEFLVSFYNNEISEKSEIFDDQFSVERPDGSNFTLKIRSTKLEDSAMYFCASSLGTSGYNEQFFGPGTRLTVL.